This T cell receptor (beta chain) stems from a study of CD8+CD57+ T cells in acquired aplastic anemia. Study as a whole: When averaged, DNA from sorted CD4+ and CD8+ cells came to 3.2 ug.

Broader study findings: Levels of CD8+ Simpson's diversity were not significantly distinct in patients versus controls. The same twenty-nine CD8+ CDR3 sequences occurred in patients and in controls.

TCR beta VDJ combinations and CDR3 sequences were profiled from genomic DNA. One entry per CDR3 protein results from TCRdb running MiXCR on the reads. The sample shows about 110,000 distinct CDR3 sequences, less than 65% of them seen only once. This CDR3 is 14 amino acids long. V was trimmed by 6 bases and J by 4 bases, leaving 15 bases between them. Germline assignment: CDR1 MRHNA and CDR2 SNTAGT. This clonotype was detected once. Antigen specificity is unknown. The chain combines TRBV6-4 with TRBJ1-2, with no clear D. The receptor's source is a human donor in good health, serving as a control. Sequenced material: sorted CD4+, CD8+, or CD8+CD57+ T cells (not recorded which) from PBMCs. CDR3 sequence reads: CASSIPPRSYGYTF. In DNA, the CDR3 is TGTGCCAGCAGCATCCCACCCAGGTCCTATGGCTACACCTTC.